This TCR beta chain stems from a study of beta chain features in type 1 diabetes. Whole-study findings and limits: PCR might pick shorter templates more often, in the same way for patients and controls.

The authors reverse transcribed all of the isolated RNA, so sequencing captured expressed TCRB transcripts. Measured with immunoSEQ multiplex PCR; TCRdb has only the in-frame clones, and not every one. The sample contains 200,000 to 250,000 clones, around 9.6% of which appear only once. The germline V gene encodes CDR1 MGHRA and CDR2 YSYEKL. The V and J ends lost 3 bases and 4 bases, in that order; junction bases with no gene match: 3. CDR3 size: 14 residues. Comments on this clone: Its antigen is still unknown.

This chain joins TRBV4-1 and TRBJ2-5; TRBD2 matches 9 bases. This clonotype was sampled from a woman between 18 and 29 years old in good health. Sequencing was performed on naive CD4+ T cells from blood. The CDR3: CASSQGLATETQYF. The CDR3 region has the DNA TGCGCCAGCAGCCAGGGACTAGCAACAGAGACCCAGTACTTC.